These 32 T cell receptor beta chains came from one sample sequenced in a study of human T cells and chemical hapten exposure. TCRdb redid the calling of the RACE reads with MiXCR, one entry per CDR3 protein. The repertoire includes about 190,000 distinct CDR3 sequences, approximately 26% of them detected once, and roughly 2.3% sits in the top ten. Time point reported: patch test 3, about 24 weeks after DPC sensitization. This sample's treatment: therapeutic diphenylcyclopropenone sensitization with weekly scalp DPC. This specimen was whole blood, taken in connection with sensitization to the hapten diphenylcyclopropenone (DPC). These receptors originate from a woman aged 40 to 55 with alopecia areata. Some clones in this sample may be carry-over from other donors' samples.

The V and J genes are TRBV6-1 and TRBJ1-2; no clear D. Per the germline V gene, CDR1 is MNHNS and CDR2 is SASEGT. With 6 bases removed from V and 14 bases from J, the gap between germline ends came to 16 bases. The CDR3 contains 11 residues. CDR3 sequence: CASSPMYLQTF. The DNA of the CDR3 is TGTGCCAGCAGCCCCATGTATCTTCAAACCTTC.

This clonotype was found a few times. This chain uses TRBV14 with TRBJ2-1; 9 positions match TRBD2. Per germline, CDR1 SGHDN and CDR2 FVKESK. V dropped 4 bases and J dropped 7; count of bases not matched to a gene: 17. This CDR3 region has 18 residues. This CDR3 reads CASSRSVAGVLVQNEQFF. In DNA form, the CDR3 reads TGTGCCAGCAGCCGATCTGTAGCGGGAGTTCTGGTTCAGAATGAGCAGTTCTTC.

The chain employs TRBV6-2 or TRBV6-3 and TRBJ1-1; D uncertain. Trimming pared 0 bases from V and 0 bases from J, leaving 17 bases between. Germline CDR1 reads MNHEY; CDR2 reads SVGEGT. This CDR3 comprises 18 residues. This chain's CDR3 is CASSYSTTEGGMNTEAFF. The CDR3 DNA reads TGTGCCAGCAGTTACTCCACGACCGAGGGAGGCATGAACACTGAAGCTTTCTTT.

This chain connects TRBV25-1 to TRBJ2-6, with D unclear. Germline CDR1 reads MGHDK; CDR2 reads SYGVNS. The CDR3 is made up of 14 amino acids. The V and J ends lost 4 bases and 0 bases respectively, with 4 bases between them. CDR3 DNA sequence: TGTGCCAGCAGTGTAGCCTCTGGGGCCAACGTCCTGACTTTC. Its translation: CASSVASGANVLTF.

The chain combines TRBV27 with TRBJ2-7; D gene uncertain. CDR3 length: 15 amino acids. V was pared by 2 bases and J by 2 bases, with 13 bases between. CDR1 is MNHEY, CDR2 SMNVEV, per germline (reference sequence). The CDR3 DNA sequence: TGTGCCAGCAGTTTAAAACTCGGAGATACCTACGAGCAGTACTTC. Protein product: CASSLKLGDTYEQYF.

This clonotype was recorded a few times. This sequence joins TRBV7-2 and TRBJ2-3; D unclear. The CDR3 is 15 amino acids. CDR1 is SGHTA and CDR2 is FQGNSA in the germline V gene. Deletions cut 5 bases from V and 4 bases from J, with 16 bases between. The CDR3 reads CASSRAPPPADTQYF. CDR3 DNA sequence: TGTGCCAGCAGCCGTGCCCCCCCCCCCGCAGATACGCAGTATTTT.

This clonotype appeared a few times. This chain links TRBV20-1 with TRBJ1-5; 8 nucleotides match TRBD1. Unmatched junction bases numbered 4, after V lost 3 bases and J lost 3 bases. CDR3 length: 14 amino acids. Germline assignment: CDR1 DFQATT and CDR2 SNEGSKA (reference sequence). CDR3 DNA: TGCAGTGCTAGGGAGGGACAGGTCAATCAGCCCCAGCATTTT. Protein: CSAREGQVNQPQHF.

The rearrangement joins TRBV27 to TRBJ2-3; D is perhaps TRBD2 (5 bases). In germline, CDR1 is MNHEY, CDR2 SMNVEV (reference sequence). Deletions cut 2 bases from V and 5 bases from J, with 8 bases between. The CDR3 length is 13 residues. The CDR3, as DNA: TGTGCCAGCAGTTTAGTAGCGAGAGATACGCAGTATTTT. This encodes CASSLVARDTQYF.

This clonotype turned up a few times. This chain connects TRBV20-1 to TRBJ2-1; TRBD2 matches at 7 bases. Germline-derived CDR1 and CDR2 are DFQATT and SNEGSKA (reference sequence). The CDR3 totals 14 residues. Trimming cost V 7 bases and J 5 bases; bases outside gene matches: 11. The CDR3 nucleotides read TGCAGTGTAGCGGGCCCCCCCCTAAACAATGAGCAGTTCTTC. The encoded protein is CSVAGPPLNNEQFF.

This clonotype came up many times. The chain is built from TRBV18 and TRBJ2-3, with TRBD2 identical over 10 bases. This CDR3 is built from 17 residues. The junction had 5 bases not matched to a gene; V was cut back by 0 bases and J by 2 bases. The germline V gene encodes CDR1 KGHSH and CDR2 LQKENI. In nucleotides, the CDR3 is TGTGCCAGCTCACCACCAGGAGCGGGAGGGAACACAGATACGCAGTATTTT. Protein sequence: CASSPPGAGGNTDTQYF.

This chain uses TRBV7-2 with TRBJ2-5; 12 bases are shared with TRBD2. The CDR3 loop spans 16 amino acids. The V gene's germline CDR1 is SGHTA and CDR2 FQGNSA. Trimming took 5 bases from V and 2 from J; bases not matched to a gene: 6. The CDR3 DNA follows: TGTGCCAGCAGCCTACTTACTAGCGGGAGGCAAGAGACCCAGTACTTC. Translation gives CASSLLTSGRQETQYF.

V usage is TRBV9 and J usage is TRBJ2-7; either TRBD1 or TRBD2 may fit D (5 bases each). The V end lost 0 bases, the J end lost 7 bases, and 17 bases lay between the germline ends. CDR3 size: 15 residues. Germline V lookup: CDR1 SGDLS, CDR2 YYNGEE. The CDR3 loop is CASSVGSGQVSEQYF. CDR3 nucleotide sequence: TGTGCCAGCAGCGTAGGTTCGGGGCAGGTATCGGAGCAGTACTTC.

This clonotype has more than one count but fewer than ten. The chain recombines TRBV5-5 with TRBJ2-2, with D unresolved. Germline CDR1 is SGHKS and CDR2 is YYEKEE (reference sequence). This CDR3 has 15 residues. Trimming left V 0 bases short and J 1 base short, with 7 bases between. The CDR3 sequence: CASSLVTKNTGELFF. CDR3 nucleotides: TGTGCCAGCAGCTTGGTTACTAAGAACACCGGGGAGCTGTTTTTT.

This clonotype was seen only a few times. This chain uses TRBV9 with TRBJ1-2, with 7 positions matching TRBD1. The CDR3 sequence is 15 residues long. CDR1 and CDR2 from the germline V gene are SGDLS and YYNGEE. The V and J ends lost 3 bases and 3 bases, in that order; junction bases with no gene match: 8. The CDR3 reads CASSAEPDRHYGYTF. As DNA, the CDR3 is TGTGCCAGCAGCGCGGAACCGGACAGGCACTATGGCTACACCTTC.

The V and J genes are TRBV5-1 and TRBJ1-2; tentatively, D is TRBD1 (6 bases). The CDR3 sequence is 15 residues long. The germline V and J ends were trimmed by 5 bases and 8 bases, with 22 bases remaining between them. Germline V gene data show CDR1 as SGHRS and CDR2 as YFSETQ. CDR3 sequence reads: CASSPSTGTMEGYTF. In DNA, the CDR3 is TGCGCCAGCAGTCCGTCCACAGGGACTATGGAAGGCTACACCTTC.

This clonotype has more than one count but fewer than ten. The chain combines TRBV7-2 with TRBJ2-1; D remains ambiguous. Trimming pared 3 bases from V and 2 bases from J, leaving 8 bases between. CDR1 and CDR2 (germline): SGHTA, FQGNSA. The CDR3 covers 14 residues. CDR3 DNA sequence: TGTGCCAGCAGCTTCTACCACCCCTACAATGAGCAGTTCTTC. Its protein product is CASSFYHPYNEQFF. Using reference TRBV7-2 and TRBJ2-1 for the parts outside the CDR3, the full variable domain is GAGVSQSPSNKVTEKGKDVELRCDPISGHTALYWYRQSLGQGLEFLIYFQGNSAPDKSGLPSDRFSAERTGGSVSTLTIQRTQQEDSAVYLCASSFYHPYNEQFFGPGTRLTVL.

This clonotype was observed a few times. The chain combines TRBV6-2 or TRBV6-3 with TRBJ1-5; a weak D match, TRBD1 (6 bases). V lost 5 bases and J 5 bases, leaving 10 bases between the germline ends. CDR3 size: 13 residues. CDR1 MNHEY and CDR2 SVGEGT come from the germline V gene. The CDR3, as DNA: TGTGCCAGCAGTGACTACAGGGATCAGCCCCAGCATTTT. Translating it yields CASSDYRDQPQHF.

This clonotype came up a few times. V is TRBV4-3 and J is TRBJ2-1; weak D call: TRBD1 (6 bases). This CDR3 has 13 amino acids. Germline assignment: CDR1 LGHNA and CDR2 YSLEER. Trimming shortened V by 4 bases and J by 10 bases, and 14 bases separated the two germline ends. CDR3 sequence reads: CASSLQGYREQFF. The DNA of the CDR3 is TGCGCCAGCAGCCTCCAGGGGTATAGGGAGCAGTTCTTC.

The chain uses TRBV10-3 and TRBJ2-7, with 8 bases aligning to TRBD2. V was pared by 7 bases and J by 5 bases, with 7 bases of the junction left unmatched. The length of the CDR3 is 13 residues. From germline, CDR1 is ENHRY and CDR2 SYGVKD. The CDR3 DNA sequence: TGTGCCATCAAGCCTAGCGGGTTCGACGAGCAGTACTTC. Translation gives CAIKPSGFDEQYF.

This clonotype was seen more than once but under ten times. The CDR3 DNA reads TGTGCCAGCAGCTTAGTGCCTAGCGGGGGTCGGGATACGCAGTATTTT. It is translated as CASSLVPSGGRDTQYF. The chain is built from TRBV7-9 and TRBJ2-3; 10 nucleotides match TRBD2. Germline values: CDR1 SEHNR, CDR2 FQNEAQ (reference sequence). With 1 base clipped from V and 6 bases from J, the junction kept 7 bases outside the gene matches. The CDR3 runs 16 residues.

This clonotype was counted between two and nine times. The J gene is TRBJ2-1, the V gene TRBV10-3; D is perhaps TRBD1 or TRBD2 (5 bases each). In germline, CDR1 is ENHRY, CDR2 SYGVKD. The V end was cut by 4 bases, the J end by 7 bases, with 14 bases between. The CDR3 runs to 14 residues. DNA for the CDR3: TGTGCCATCAGTGGCAATCTTGAGGGGAATGAGCAGTTCTTC. This codes for CAISGNLEGNEQFF.

The CDR3 DNA sequence: TGTGCCAGCAGCTTAATGAGGGGTCGGGATGCCGGGGAGCTGTTTTTT. Amino acids: CASSLMRGRDAGELFF. J is TRBJ2-2 and V is TRBV11-1; D may correspond to TRBD1 or TRBD2 (5 bases each). The germline gives CDR1 SGHAT, CDR2 FQDESV (reference sequence). This CDR3 spans 16 amino acids. Trimming left V 2 bases short and J 6 bases short, with 16 bases between.

The V call is TRBV28, the J call TRBJ2-7; 7 bases agree with TRBD2. The CDR3 has 14 residues. Germline V gene lookup returns CDR1 MDHEN and CDR2 SYDVKM. The V segment lost 3 bases and the J segment 4 bases; nucleotides outside the gene matches: 6. The DNA of the CDR3 is TGTGCCAGCAGTTTGGTTGCGGGAGTATACGAGCAGTACTTC. Encoded protein: CASSLVAGVYEQYF.

V is TRBV6-2 or TRBV6-3 and J is TRBJ2-2, with D uncertain. Germline V gives CDR1 MNHEY, CDR2 SVGEGT. The CDR3 is made up of 17 amino acids. Trimming cost V 0 bases and J 1 base, with 12 bases left between them. The CDR3 DNA is TGTGCCAGCAGTTACTCCCGGGTCCCTATGAACACCGGGGAGCTGTTTTTT. Protein sequence: CASSYSRVPMNTGELFF.

In this sample, this clonotype turned up a few times. The CDR3 DNA reads TGTGCCAGCAGTCCGAGAAACAGGGTTAACTATGGCTACACCTTC. Protein sequence: CASSPRNRVNYGYTF. The gene calls are TRBV12-3 or TRBV12-4 and TRBJ1-2, with D possibly matching TRBD1 (6 bases). Trimming pared 5 bases from V and 1 base from J, leaving 14 bases between. This CDR3 has 15 residues.

V and J are TRBV29-1 and TRBJ2-4, with D uncertain. The V gene's germline CDR1 is SQVTM and CDR2 ANQGSEA. The CDR3 is 11 residues long. Trimming removed 3 bases at V and 9 bases at J, with 9 bases between. The CDR3 DNA sequence: TGCAGCGTTGAGCAGTCGGGCATTCAGTACTTC. It yields the protein CSVEQSGIQYF.

The chain uses TRBV28 and TRBJ1-5, with 11 bases aligning to TRBD1. The CDR3 spans 14 residues. The V gene end was trimmed by 6 bases and the J gene end by 5 bases; junction bases not matched to a gene: 3. Germline assignment: CDR1 MDHEN and CDR2 SYDVKM. CDR3 region: CASSWGQGDQPQHF. Written as DNA, the CDR3 is TGTGCCAGCAGCTGGGGACAGGGGGATCAGCCCCAGCATTTT.

CDR3 loop: CATRQGASQPQHF. The CDR3 region has the DNA TGTGCCACCAGACAGGGGGCTAGTCAGCCCCAGCATTTT. This sequence joins TRBV24-1 and TRBJ1-5; the match to TRBD1 covers 9 bases. Germline V gene sequence: CDR1 KGHDR, CDR2 SFDVKD. This CDR3 is built from 13 residues. Germline trimming cut 7 bases from V and 6 bases from J; bases unmatched to any gene: 3.

This clonotype was seen ten or more times. The J gene is TRBJ1-1, the V gene TRBV12-3 or TRBV12-4; 7 bases agree with TRBD1. There are 15 residues in the CDR3. J was trimmed by 0 bases and V by 1 base; bases with no gene match: 2. CDR3 sequence: CASSLGGGLNTEAFF. For the CDR3, the DNA is TGTGCCAGCAGTTTAGGAGGGGGCCTGAACACTGAAGCTTTCTTT.

In its sample, this clonotype was seen many times. The chain joins TRBV6-2 or TRBV6-3 to TRBJ2-7; D uncertain. The V and J ends lost 3 bases and 3 bases respectively, with 12 bases between them. The CDR3 has 14 residues. CDR1 and CDR2 (germline): MNHEY, SVGEGT. CDR3 region: CASSYLAGFYEQYF. The CDR3 bases are TGTGCCAGCAGTTATCTGGCCGGGTTCTACGAGCAGTACTTC.

The chain recombines TRBV28 with TRBJ2-5; D is perhaps TRBD2 (6 bases). This CDR3 has 14 residues. Trimming cost V 7 bases and J 9 bases, with 21 bases left between them. In germline, CDR1 is MDHEN, CDR2 SYDVKM. The CDR3: CASTRDSFVEAQYF. For the CDR3, the DNA is TGTGCCAGCACCCGGGACTCCTTCGTCGAGGCCCAGTACTTC.

The gene calls are TRBV29-1 and TRBJ2-5, with TRBD2 matching 15 bases. Germline lookup yields CDR1 SQVTM and CDR2 ANQGSEA. Trimming cost V 7 bases and J 4 bases; bases outside gene matches: 4. The CDR3 runs 14 residues. This CDR3 is CSARTSGRGETQYF. CDR3 nucleotide sequence: TGCAGCGCTAGGACTAGCGGGAGGGGAGAGACCCAGTACTTC.